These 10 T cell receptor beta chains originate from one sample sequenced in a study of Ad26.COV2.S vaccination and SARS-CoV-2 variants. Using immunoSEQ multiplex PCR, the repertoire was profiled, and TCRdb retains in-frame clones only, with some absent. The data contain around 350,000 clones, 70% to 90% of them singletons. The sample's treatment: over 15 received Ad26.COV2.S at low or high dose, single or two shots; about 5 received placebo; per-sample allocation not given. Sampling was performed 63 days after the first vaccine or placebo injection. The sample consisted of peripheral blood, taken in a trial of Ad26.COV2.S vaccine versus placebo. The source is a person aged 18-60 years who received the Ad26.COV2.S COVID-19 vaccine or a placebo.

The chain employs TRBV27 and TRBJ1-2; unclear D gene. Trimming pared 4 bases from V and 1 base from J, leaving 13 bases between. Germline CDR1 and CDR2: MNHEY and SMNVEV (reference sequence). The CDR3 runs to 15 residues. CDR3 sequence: CASSYSGSLNYGYTF. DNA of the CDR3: TGTGCCAGCAGTTATTCCGGGAGCCTTAACTATGGCTACACCTTC.

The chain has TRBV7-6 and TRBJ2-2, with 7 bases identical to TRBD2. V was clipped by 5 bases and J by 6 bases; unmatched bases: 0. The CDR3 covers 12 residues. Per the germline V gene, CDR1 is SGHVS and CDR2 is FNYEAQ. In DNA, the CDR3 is TGTGCCAGCAGCCGGGGGGCCGGGGAGCTGTTTTTT. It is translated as CASSRGAGELFF.

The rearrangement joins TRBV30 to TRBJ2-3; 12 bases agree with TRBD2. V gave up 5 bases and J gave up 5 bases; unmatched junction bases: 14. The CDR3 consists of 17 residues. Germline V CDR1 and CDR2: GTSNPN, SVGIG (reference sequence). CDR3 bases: TGTGCCTGGGGGACGGTTGGTCTAGCGGGAGGGTTAGATACGCAGTATTTT. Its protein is CAWGTVGLAGGLDTQYF.

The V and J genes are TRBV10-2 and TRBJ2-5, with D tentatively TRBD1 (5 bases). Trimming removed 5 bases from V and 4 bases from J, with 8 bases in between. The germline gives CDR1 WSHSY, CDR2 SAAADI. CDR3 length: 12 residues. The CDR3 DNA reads TGCGCCAGCAGTTCAGGGCTAGAGACCCAGTACTTC. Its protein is CASSSGLETQYF.

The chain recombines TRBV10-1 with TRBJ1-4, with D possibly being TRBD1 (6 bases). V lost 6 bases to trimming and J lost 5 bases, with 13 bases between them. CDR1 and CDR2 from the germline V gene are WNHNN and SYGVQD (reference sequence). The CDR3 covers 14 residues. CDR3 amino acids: CASSPGQKNEKLFF. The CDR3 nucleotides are TGCGCCAGCAGCCCCGGACAGAAAAATGAAAAACTGTTTTTT.

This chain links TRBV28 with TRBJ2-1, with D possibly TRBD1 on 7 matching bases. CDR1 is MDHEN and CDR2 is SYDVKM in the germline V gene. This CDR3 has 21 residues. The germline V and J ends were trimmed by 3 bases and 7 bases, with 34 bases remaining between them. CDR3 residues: CASSFTYDRDITRRGPNEQFF. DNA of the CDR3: TGTGCCAGCAGTTTTACCTATGACAGGGACATCACCAGGAGGGGTCCGAATGAGCAGTTCTTC. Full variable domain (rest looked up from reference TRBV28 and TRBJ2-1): DVKVTQSSRYLVKRTGEKVFLECVQDMDHENMFWYRQDPGLGLRLIYFSYDVKMKEKGDIPEGYSVSREKKERFSLILESASTNQTSMYLCASSFTYDRDITRRGPNEQFFGPGTRLTVL.

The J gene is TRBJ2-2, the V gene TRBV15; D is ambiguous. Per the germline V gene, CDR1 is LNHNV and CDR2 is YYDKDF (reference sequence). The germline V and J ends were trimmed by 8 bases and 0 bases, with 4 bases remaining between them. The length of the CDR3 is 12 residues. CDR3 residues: CATAANTGELFF. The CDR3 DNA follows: TGTGCCACCGCCGCGAACACCGGGGAGCTGTTTTTT.

The CDR3 is CASSQDLGTGRGGTEAFF. The DNA for the CDR3 is TGCGCCAGCAGCCAAGATTTAGGAACAGGACGGGGGGGCACTGAAGCTTTCTTT. This chain uses TRBV4-1 with TRBJ1-1; TRBD1 is a possible D gene (5 bases). The CDR3 has 18 amino acids. Germline V CDR1 and CDR2: MGHRA, YSYEKL. Trimming took off 0 bases at V and 4 bases at J, with 21 bases between the two ends.

The CDR3 bases are TGCGCCAGCAGCTCCTTGGGAACGTCTGTGTGGGGCCGGGCAGATACGCAGTATTTT. Its translation is CASSSLGTSVWGRADTQYF. The V and J genes are TRBV5-1 and TRBJ2-3; possible D gene TRBD1, 5 bases. V lost 3 bases and J lost 4, with 27 bases in between. The CDR3 runs to 19 residues. CDR1 and CDR2 from the germline V gene are SGHRS and YFSETQ.

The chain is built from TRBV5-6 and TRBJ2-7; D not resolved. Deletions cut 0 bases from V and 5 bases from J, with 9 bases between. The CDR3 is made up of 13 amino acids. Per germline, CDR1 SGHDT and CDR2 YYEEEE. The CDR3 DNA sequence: TGTGCCAGCAGCTTGGTGAGGAACGACGAGCAGTACTTC. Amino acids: CASSLVRNDEQYF.